These T cell receptor beta chains were read from a single sample in a study of CD4+ T cells in melanoma. Data came from immunoSEQ multiplex PCR; TCRdb stores just in-frame clones and leaves some out. The table for this sample gives 16 clones. Sequencing input: cells from a culture (not recorded whether cultured in vitro). These receptors all come from a human donor with melanoma. Both conserved end residues are part of each CDR3. The D gene is left open where the match is weak.

v_call	d_call	j_call	cdr3_nt	cdr3_aa
TRBV2	TRBD1	TRBJ1-2	TGTGCCAGCAGTGAAGCGCTTACAGGGGTAAACTATGGCTACACCTTC	CASSEALTGVNYGYTF
TRBV27	-	TRBJ2-3	TGTGCCAGCAGAGACGACACAGATACGCAGTATTTT	CASRDDTDTQYF
TRBV7-6	-	TRBJ1-3	TGTGCCAGCAGCTTGGGGATGTCTGGAAACACCATATATTTT	CASSLGMSGNTIYF
TRBV4-1	-	TRBJ1-5	TGCGCCAGCAGCCAAGCCGTGGTAGGGTGGTCCCAGCATTTT	CASSQAVVGWSQHF
TRBV28	-	TRBJ1-1	TGTGCCAGCAGTGACTGCAATCGACACTCTGTCGACACTGAAGCTTTCTTT	CASSDCNRHSVDTEAFF
TRBV5-1	TRBD1	TRBJ2-2	TGCGCCAGCAGCTGGACAGGGGAGGGGGAGCTGTTTTTT	CASSWTGEGELFF
TRBV2	-	TRBJ1-1	TGTGCCAGCTGTCTTGGGAGGCTTAACACTGAAGCTTTCTTT	CASCLGRLNTEAFF
TRBV2	-	TRBJ1-2	TGTGCCAGCAGTGGCCCAGGCAGGGCTGATGGTGGCTACACCTTC	CASSGPGRADGGYTF
TRBV7-8	TRBD1	TRBJ2-7	TGTGCCAGCAGGGTAGGGATAGGGGGCCTCTACGAGCAGTACTTC	CASRVGIGGLYEQYF